Listed below are T cell receptor beta chains from one sample, sequenced in a study of T cell changes during pregnancy in multiple sclerosis. Libraries were prepared by immunoSEQ multiplex PCR; TCRdb keeps only in-frame clonotypes and omits some of them. The top ten clones hold 8% to 10% of a sample with roughly 15,000 clones, just under 85% of them seen once. The source was CD8+ T cells from peripheral blood mononuclear cells, collected in the second trimester of pregnancy. The receptor set was obtained from a female donor in good health, enrolled as a control in a pregnancy study. The CDR3 runs from the conserved cysteine through the conserved F or W. The D gene is left open where the match is weak. Clone size, where shown, is once, few, many, or a class for clones that have expanded.

V gene	D gene	J gene	clone size	CDR3 DNA	CDR3 protein
TRBV7-8	-	TRBJ2-7	-	TGTGCCAGCAGCTTTACCCCCGGGGTCAACTCCTACGAGCAGTACTTC	CASSFTPGVNSYEQYF
TRBV4-2	-	TRBJ2-5	-	TGTGCCAGCAGCCAAGGCCCCCAGGGCGGGGACCAAGAGACCCAGTACTTC	CASSQGPQGGDQETQYF
TRBV15	TRBD2	TRBJ2-4	-	TGTGCCACCAGCAGAGAGGGGCGGGGGGGCGCCAAAAACATTCAGTACTTC	CATSREGRGGAKNIQYF
TRBV23-1	-	TRBJ2-3	-	TGCGCCAGCAGTCAATTGAGGGGGGGCCTGATTCCCGTCCTACTCCGGTATTTT	CASSQLRGGLIPVLLRYF
TRBV27	-	TRBJ1-5	-	TGTGCCAGCAGTTTCCAGGGTAGCAATCAGCCCCAGCATTTT	CASSFQGSNQPQHF
TRBV27	TRBD1	TRBJ1-3	-	TGTGCCAGCAGTCCAGGGACAGGGTGGAACACCATATATTTT	CASSPGTGWNTIYF
TRBV4-2	-	TRBJ1-2	-	TGTGCCAGCAGCCAAGGAAAAGGGGGGGCAGACTATGGCTACACCTTC	CASSQGKGGADYGYTF
TRBV5-8	-	TRBJ2-1	-	TGTGCCAGCAGCTTTCGGTCGCCTCGCTACAATGAGCAGTTCTTC	CASSFRSPRYNEQFF
TRBV5-6	-	TRBJ2-1	-	TGTGCCAGCAGCTTGGGGGGAGCCGGTGAGCAGTTCTTC	CASSLGGAGEQFF
TRBV2	TRBD1	TRBJ1-2	-	TGTGCCAGCAAACAGGGGGGAGGGTGGGGCTATGGCTACACCTTC	CASKQGGGWGYGYTF
TRBV11-2	TRBD2	TRBJ2-3	-	TGTGCCAGCAGCGCGGGACTAGCGGCCACAGATACGCAGTATTTT	CASSAGLAATDTQYF
TRBV4-2	TRBD2	TRBJ2-1	-	TGTGCCAGCAGCCAAGAGGGGGGGAGCTCCTACAATGAGCAGTTCTTC	CASSQEGGSSYNEQFF
TRBV15	-	TRBJ2-1	-	TGTGCCACCGCCAATGTGGGGGCGGACAATGAGCAGTTCTTC	CATANVGADNEQFF
TRBV4-3	TRBD1	TRBJ1-6	-	TGCGCCAGCAGCCGGGACAGGGGAATGTATTCACCCCTCCACTTT	CASSRDRGMYSPLHF
TRBV2	TRBD2	TRBJ2-3	-	TGTGCCAGCAGCCGGGACTACACAGATACGCAGTATTTT	CASSRDYTDTQYF
TRBV6-6	TRBD1	TRBJ2-7	-	TGTGCCAGCAGTTACCCCGACAGGGTGTACGAGCAGTACTTC	CASSYPDRVYEQYF
TRBV7-9	-	TRBJ1-1	-	TGTGCCAGCAGCTTGGCGGTCTCTAAAGCTTTCTTT	CASSLAVSKAFF
TRBV7-9	-	TRBJ1-2	-	TGTGCCAGCAGCGGGGGGGGACGATCTTATGGCTACACCTTC	CASSGGGRSYGYTF
TRBV11-2	-	TRBJ1-5	-	TGTGCCAGCAGCCCCACGGACAGTGATCAGCCCCAGCATTTT	CASSPTDSDQPQHF
TRBV4-3	TRBD2	TRBJ2-1	-	TGCGCCAGCAGCCAAGATGGGCTAGCGGGGGGAAATGAGCAGTTCTTC	CASSQDGLAGGNEQFF
TRBV9	TRBD2	TRBJ2-1	medium-sized	TGTGCCAGCAGCCTCGGAAGCGGGGGGATAAACAATGAGCAGTTCTTC	CASSLGSGGINNEQFF
TRBV12-5	TRBD2	TRBJ2-5	-	TGTGCTAGTGGGCCTAGCGGGGAGACCCAGTACTTC	CASGPSGETQYF
TRBV6-4	-	TRBJ2-1	-	TGTGCCAGCAGTGTGGAAGGCCAGGGGGGAAATGAGCAGTTCTTC	CASSVEGQGGNEQFF
TRBV4-3	TRBD2	TRBJ2-2	-	TGCGCCAGCAGCCAAGGAGCGGGGGGGCCAACCCTGGAGCTGTTTTTT	CASSQGAGGPTLELFF
TRBV29-1	-	TRBJ1-5	-	TGCAGCGTTGGGGCTACGGCCTTGGAAGAGCCCCAGCATTTT	CSVGATALEEPQHF
TRBV7-6	-	TRBJ1-1	-	TGTGCCAGCTCGACGGGGGGTCCGGGAGCCACTGAAGCTTTCTTT	CASSTGGPGATEAFF
TRBV7-9	TRBD1	TRBJ2-7	-	TGTGCCAGCAGCGAGACAGGGTACGAGCAGTACTTC	CASSETGYEQYF